The 26 T cell receptor beta chains below come from one sample, sequenced in a study of cytomegalovirus exposure and HLA in healthy donors (dated by TCRdb to 2016 to 2017). Library generation was performed with the immunoSEQ multiplex PCR assay. For the multiplex PCR, a mixture combining 60 forward primers for TCR Vbeta segments and 13 reverse primers for TCR Jbeta segments was used. In its TCRdb copy, this immuneACCESS table keeps in-frame sequences only and misses some clones. Where compared with another copy, unresolved V genes explain less than half of these, and the others have no known cause. The sample contains 100,000 to 150,000 clones, more than 60% of them found a single time. The ten largest clones take up approximately 1.7% of the sample. Source material: PBMCs. The receptors come from a woman between 40 and 50 years old in good health and CMV-seronegative.

V and J are TRBV7-6 and TRBJ2-3; 11 positions agree with TRBD2. This CDR3 is 17 amino acids long. The V gene's germline CDR1 is SGHVS and CDR2 FNYEAQ. V gave up 5 bases and J gave up 0 bases; unmatched junction bases: 7. This chain's CDR3 is CASSVLASGGSTDTQYF. Here the CDR3 DNA reads TGTGCCAGCAGCGTCCTGGCTAGCGGGGGGAGCACAGATACGCAGTATTTT.

The CDR3 protein is CASKEGNSNQPQHF. The CDR3 DNA is TGTGCCAGCAAGGAGGGGAATAGCAATCAGCCCCAGCATTTT. The rearrangement uses TRBV7-2 and TRBJ1-5; D may be TRBD1 (5 bases). V lost 7 bases and J 0 bases, leaving 10 bases between the germline ends. Germline V gives CDR1 SGHTA, CDR2 FQGNSA. The CDR3 has 14 amino acids.

A remark on this clone: At one of its ends the junction is not consistent with the germline gene, which may arise from a read error. The chain uses TRBV28 and TRBJ2-6, with 10 bases fitting TRBD2. This CDR3 has 21 amino acids. Germline CDR1 MDHEN, CDR2 SYDVKM. CDR3 DNA: TGTGCCAGCAGTTTTGAAGGGGCGTCACTAGCGGGACAGTCTGGGGCCAACGGCCTGACTTTC. It translates to CASSFEGASLAGQSGANGLTF.

The chain joins TRBV7-6 to TRBJ1-5; D may be TRBD1 (6 bases). This CDR3 has 14 amino acids. V was clipped by 5 bases and J by 2 bases, with 10 bases between them. The V gene's germline CDR1 is SGHVS and CDR2 FNYEAQ. The CDR3 loop reads CASSPRTGNQPQHF. CDR3 sequence (DNA): TGTGCCAGCAGCCCTAGGACAGGCAATCAGCCCCAGCATTTT.

This clone was recorded a few times. V is TRBV7-3 and J is TRBJ2-5, with 9 bases that match TRBD1. The CDR3 length is 13 residues. J gave up 5 bases and V 4 bases, and 2 bases lay outside the gene matches. Germline-derived CDR1 and CDR2 are SGHTA and FQGTGA. The CDR3 loop is CASSSDRGETQYF. The DNA of the CDR3 is TGTGCCAGCAGCTCCGACAGGGGGGAGACCCAGTACTTC. The whole variable domain, filled in from reference TRBV7-3 and TRBJ2-5, reads GAGVSQTPSNKVTEKGKYVELRCDPISGHTALYWYRQSLGQGPEFLIYFQGTGAADDSGLPNDRFFAVRPEGSVSTLKIQRTERGDSAVYLCASSSDRGETQYFGPGTRLLVL.

This chain joins TRBV29-1 and TRBJ2-4; TRBD1 is a possible D gene (5 bases). The V gene's germline CDR1 is SQVTM and CDR2 ANQGSEA. CDR3 length equals 13 residues. Trimming removed 4 bases at V and 7 bases at J, with 14 bases between. This CDR3 is CSVVQEIINIQYF. CDR3 DNA: TGCAGCGTTGTACAGGAGATTATTAACATTCAGTACTTC. The full variable domain, rest sourced from reference TRBV29-1 and TRBJ2-4, is SAVISQKPSRDICQRGTSLTIQCQVDSQVTMMFWYRQQPGQSLTLIATANQGSEATYESGFVIDKFPISRPNLTFSTLTVSNMSPEDSSIYLCSVVQEIINIQYFGAGTRLSVL.

The chain links TRBV5-6 to TRBJ2-3; 11 positions agree with TRBD2. The germline CDR1 and CDR2 sequences are SGHDT and YYEEEE. The CDR3 runs 16 residues. V was clipped by 4 bases and J by 3 bases; unmatched bases: 7. CDR3 protein: CASSPNSGRATDTQYF. The CDR3 nucleotides are TGTGCCAGCAGCCCGAATAGCGGGAGGGCAACAGATACGCAGTATTTT.

This chain uses TRBV7-8 with TRBJ1-6, with TRBD1 identical over 7 bases. Germline CDR1 and CDR2: SGHVS and FQNEAQ. The V gene end was trimmed by 0 bases and the J gene end by 8 bases; junction bases not matched to a gene: 4. CDR3 length equals 15 residues. The CDR3 nucleotides are TGTGCCAGCAGCTTAGCGTCGCAGGGGGATTCACCCCTCCACTTT. It yields the protein CASSLASQGDSPLHF.

The chain couples TRBV2 to TRBJ2-5; possibly TRBD1 for D (5 bases). The end of the DNA aligns better with TRBJ2-7, so the J call may be wrong. CDR1 and CDR2 (germline): SNHLY, FYNNEI. The CDR3 spans 14 residues. The DNA for the CDR3 is TGTGCCGGCACTCTGACAGATTTGACCTACGAGCAGTACTTC. Amino acids: CAGTLTDLTYEQYF.

The V gene is TRBV5-3, the J gene TRBJ2-4; TRBD2 matches at 8 bases. TRBV5-3 is classed as an ORF, of uncertain function. V shed 2 bases, J shed 0 bases, and the junction held 16 bases outside the gene matches. The CDR3 runs 20 residues. The CDR3 DNA follows: TGTGCCAGAAGCTTTTATCCCGGGGGACTAGGGGGAGTAGCCAAAAACATTCAGTACTTC. Its protein product is CARSFYPGGLGGVAKNIQYF.

This clone was seen once. This chain uses TRBV5-5 with TRBJ2-7; maybe TRBD2 (7 bases). Trimming took 3 bases from V and 2 from J, leaving 24 bases between them. CDR1 SGHKS and CDR2 YYEKEE come from the germline V gene (reference sequence). The CDR3 has 18 residues. The CDR3 sequence: CASSSQWGGDRLAYEQYF. The CDR3 nucleotides read TGTGCCAGCAGCTCCCAGTGGGGGGGTGACAGGCTGGCCTACGAGCAGTACTTC.

The J gene is TRBJ2-5, the V gene TRBV4-2, with D tentatively TRBD1 or TRBD2 (6 bases each). The tail of the sequence fits TRBJ2-7 better, so the J call may be wrong. The CDR3 sequence is 15 residues long. Germline CDR1 reads LGHNA; CDR2 reads YNFKEQ. CDR3 protein: CASSPSGRLGGEQYF. CDR3 in DNA: TGTGCCAGCAGCCCCTCAGGCAGACTAGGGGGCGAGCAGTACTTC.

This chain links TRBV9 with TRBJ2-7, with 7 positions matching TRBD1. The V gene's germline CDR1 is SGDLS and CDR2 YYNGEE. Trimming cost V 7 bases and J 9 bases; bases outside gene matches: 7. The CDR3 covers 11 residues. Here the CDR3 reads CASGSTGVQYF. In nucleotides, the CDR3 is TGTGCCAGCGGCTCCACAGGGGTGCAGTACTTC.

Of note for this clone: The same CDR3 can be traced to other DNA sequences in this sample. This chain joins TRBV2 and TRBJ1-1, with D perhaps TRBD1 (6 bases). With 6 bases removed from V and 0 bases from J, the gap between germline ends came to 8 bases. The CDR3 has 13 residues. CDR1 is SNHLY and CDR2 is FYNNEI in the germline V gene. CDR3 protein: CASRGTLNTEAFF. DNA for the CDR3: TGTGCCAGCAGGGGGACACTGAACACTGAAGCTTTCTTT.

About this clone itself: The same CDR3 is also encoded by other DNA sequences in this sample. The gene calls are TRBV30 and TRBJ2-5; weak D call: TRBD2 (7 bases). This CDR3 is built from 17 residues. Germline assignment: CDR1 GTSNPN and CDR2 SVGIG (reference sequence). The V end lost 7 bases, the J end lost 5 bases, and 29 bases lay between the germline ends. The CDR3 DNA sequence: TGTGCCTCTCTACTAGGGCCGGGGGGCCTCCCCGGGGAGACCCAGTACTTC. Amino acids: CASLLGPGGLPGETQYF.

This clone was picked up one time. The chain joins TRBV11-3 to TRBJ2-3; TRBD2 matches 10 bases. The CDR3 runs to 14 residues. Germline CDR1 SGHNT, CDR2 YENEEA. The V gene end was trimmed by 6 bases and the J gene end by 4 bases; junction bases not matched to a gene: 4. The CDR3 sequence is CASSQLAGADTQYF. As DNA, the CDR3 is TGTGCCAGCAGTCAGCTAGCGGGAGCAGATACGCAGTATTTT.

The rearrangement uses TRBV5-1 and TRBJ1-3; TRBD1 agrees at 8 bases. Trimming at V came to 4 bases and at J to 3 bases, leaving 9 bases not matched to a gene. Germline V gene data show CDR1 as SGHRS and CDR2 as YFSETQ. CDR3 size: 16 residues. Written as DNA, the CDR3 is TGCGCCAGCAGCACAGAGACAGGGGTTCTTGGAAACACCATATATTTT. This encodes CASSTETGVLGNTIYF. Full variable domain (remainder filled in from reference TRBV5-1 and TRBJ1-3): KAGVTQTPRYLIKTRGQQVTLSCSPISGHRSVSWYQQTPGQGLQFLFEYFSETQRNKGNFPGRFSGRQFSNSRSEMNVSTLELGDSALYLCASSTETGVLGNTIYFGEGSWLTVV.

The CDR3 protein is CAISDPGDATQYF. CDR3 DNA: TGTGCCATCAGTGATCCGGGGGACGCTACGCAGTATTTT. V usage is TRBV10-3 and J usage is TRBJ2-3; D may be TRBD2 (6 bases). The CDR3 is made up of 13 amino acids. Germline CDR1 reads ENHRY; CDR2 reads SYGVKD. The germline V and J ends were trimmed by 3 bases and 8 bases, with 12 bases remaining between them.

This clone is a singleton in its sample. This chain joins TRBV4-1 and TRBJ2-7, with D possibly TRBD1 on 6 matching bases. The V gene lost 0 bases and the J gene lost 4 bases, with 10 bases spanning the gap. The CDR3 has 14 amino acids. CDR1 MGHRA and CDR2 YSYEKL come from the germline V gene. As DNA, the CDR3 is TGCGCCAGCAGCCAAGAAATCAGGGGATACGAGCAGTACTTC. Translating it yields CASSQEIRGYEQYF.

This chain connects TRBV27 to TRBJ1-1; a weak D match, TRBD1 (6 bases). CDR1 and CDR2 from the germline V gene are MNHEY and SMNVEV (reference sequence). The CDR3 runs to 13 residues. The V gene lost 4 bases and the J gene lost 5 bases, with 11 bases spanning the gap. CDR3 DNA: TGTGCCAGCAGTTCTACAGGGTATACTGAAGCTTTCTTT. This gives the protein CASSSTGYTEAFF.

This clone was counted between two and nine times. The rearrangement links TRBV7-9 to TRBJ2-6; D unclear. The V end was cut by 1 base, the J end by 0 bases, with 10 bases between. Per the germline V gene, CDR1 is SEHNR and CDR2 is FQNEAQ (reference sequence). The CDR3 is 17 amino acids. CDR3 region: CASSLGAPSSGANVLTF. In DNA, the CDR3 is TGTGCCAGCAGCTTAGGGGCACCCTCCTCTGGGGCCAACGTCCTGACTTTC.

The chain joins TRBV6-1 to TRBJ2-3; TRBD2 agrees at 10 bases. V shed 10 bases and J 1 base; nucleotides not matched to a gene: 2. Germline values: CDR1 MNHNS, CDR2 SASEGT. This CDR3 is built from 13 residues. For the CDR3, the DNA is TGTGCCATCGGGACTAGCGGCACAGATACGCAGTATTTT. The encoded protein is CAIGTSGTDTQYF.

The chain is built from TRBV5-1 and TRBJ1-4, with D unclear. The CDR3 covers 13 residues. The V end was cut by 0 bases, the J end by 4 bases, with 4 bases between. In germline, CDR1 is SGHRS, CDR2 YFSETQ. The CDR3 nucleotides read TGCGCCAGCAGCTTGGATCATAATGAAAAACTGTTTTTT. Protein: CASSLDHNEKLFF.

V usage is TRBV6-1 and J usage is TRBJ1-5; TRBD1 agrees at 12 bases. Germline V CDR1 and CDR2: MNHNS, SASEGT. The trim removed 3 bases at V and 6 bases at J, leaving 9 bases unmatched. The CDR3 spans 17 residues. CDR3 DNA sequence: TGTGCCAGCAGTGACGGACTTTGGGACAGGGGGCTTCAGCCCCAGCATTTT. Translated, it gives CASSDGLWDRGLQPQHF.

V gene TRBV29-1 combines with J gene TRBJ2-7, with D tentatively TRBD2 (5 bases). V lost 2 bases and J lost 2, with 13 bases in between. This CDR3 is 14 amino acids long. Germline CDR1 reads SQVTM; CDR2 reads ANQGSEA. The CDR3 sequence is CSVETGEPPYEQYF. As DNA, the CDR3 is TGCAGCGTTGAAACCGGGGAACCCCCCTACGAGCAGTACTTC.

The chain employs TRBV4-1 and TRBJ2-3; 10 bases line up with TRBD1. Looked up from germline, CDR1 is MGHRA and CDR2 is YSYEKL. J gave up 6 bases and V 0 bases, and 6 bases lay outside the gene matches. The CDR3 has 16 amino acids. CDR3 sequence reads: CASSQETGQGTDTQYF. CDR3 in DNA: TGCGCCAGCAGCCAAGAGACGGGACAGGGGACGGATACGCAGTATTTT.